Presented here are 24 T cell receptor beta chains from one specimen sequenced in a study of vaccination and CD4 T cells after COVID-19. The treatment here: roughly 11-day PBMC culture with coronavirus spike peptide pools or control peptides (ViraFEST assay). What these receptors recognize is not known. The Oncomine TCR Beta short-read assay was applied to DNA of cultured CD4+ T cells. TCRdb reprocessed the PCR reads with MiXCR, giving one entry per CDR3 protein. Here the sample spans roughly 15,000 distinct CDR3 sequences, roughly 27% being singletons. Sequenced input: cultured CD4+ T cells from blood. All receptors come from a human donor with COVID-19.

The rearrangement uses TRBV6-1 and TRBJ1-1, with a possible D match to TRBD1 (5 bases). Trimming stripped 6 bases from V and 11 bases from J, with 19 bases between. Per the germline V gene, CDR1 is MNHNS and CDR2 is SASEGT. This CDR3 is 13 amino acids long. CDR3 region: CASSLTGRLRAFF. In DNA form, the CDR3 reads TGTGCCAGCAGCCTCACGGGGCGTCTTAGGGCTTTCTTT.

The genes are TRBV10-3 and TRBJ2-2; D is possibly TRBD1 (6 bases). Trimming cost V 2 bases and J 1 base, with 14 bases left between them. The CDR3 is 17 residues long. The V gene's germline CDR1 is ENHRY and CDR2 SYGVKD. The CDR3 loop reads CAISEPQGRRNTGELFF. CDR3 DNA: TGTGCCATCAGTGAGCCCCAGGGGCGGAGGAACACCGGGGAGCTGTTTTTT.

The table lists this clonotype with a few counts. This chain uses TRBV2 with TRBJ1-5; D gene uncertain. The CDR3 covers 12 residues. The V gene lost 3 bases and the J gene lost 3 bases, with 3 bases spanning the gap. Germline CDR1 reads SNHLY; CDR2 reads FYNNEI. The chain's CDR3 is CASSDFNQPQHF. The DNA of the CDR3 is TGTGCCAGCAGTGACTTCAATCAGCCCCAGCATTTT. The full variable domain, its missing parts supplied by reference TRBV2 and TRBJ1-5, is EPEVTQTPSHQVTQMGQEVILRCVPISNHLYFYWYRQILGQKVEFLVSFYNNEISEKSEIFDDQFSVERPDGSNFTLKIRSTKLEDSAMYFCASSDFNQPQHFGDGTRLSIL.

This clonotype was counted only a few times. This rearrangement joins TRBV19 to TRBJ1-2, with TRBD1 matching over 9 bases. Trimming took 6 bases from V and 1 from J; bases not matched to a gene: 9. The CDR3 loop spans 16 amino acids. The V gene's germline CDR1 is LNHDA and CDR2 SQIVND (reference sequence). CDR3 coding DNA: TGTGCCAGTAGGACAAGACGGGACAGGGATAACTATGGCTACACCTTC. This gives the protein CASRTRRDRDNYGYTF. Based on the CDR3 plus reference TRBV19 and TRBJ1-2, the full variable domain is DGGITQSPKYLFRKEGQNVTLSCEQNLNHDAMYWYRQDPGQGLRLIYYSQIVNDFQKGDIAEGYSVSREKKESFPLTVTSAQKNPTAFYLCASRTRRDRDNYGYTFGSGTRLTVV.

This clonotype was observed a few times. The V and J genes are TRBV12-3 or TRBV12-4 and TRBJ1-1; D remains ambiguous. This CDR3 has 13 amino acids. V was cut by 2 bases and J by 4 bases, with 8 bases left in between. For the CDR3, the DNA is TGTGCCAGCAGTTTACGGGAGGGCACTGAAGCTTTCTTT. This sequence encodes CASSLREGTEAFF.

By sample share, this clonotype is medium-sized (0.01 to 0.1%). The V gene is TRBV30, the J gene TRBJ1-2, with D uncertain. The V end was cut by 2 bases, the J end by 1 base, with 8 bases between. The CDR3 is 13 amino acids. Germline V lookup: CDR1 GTSNPN, CDR2 SVGIG (reference sequence). CDR3 sequence: CAWSREGNYGYTF. The CDR3 DNA reads TGTGCCTGGAGTCGAGAGGGTAACTATGGCTACACCTTC.

This chain connects TRBV18 to TRBJ1-1; possibly TRBD1 for D (6 bases). CDR3 length equals 15 residues. CDR1 is KGHSH and CDR2 is LQKENI in the germline V gene. The V end was cut by 4 bases, the J end by 3 bases, with 15 bases between. CDR3 in amino acids: CASSLGRGGDTEAFF. CDR3 nucleotide sequence: TGTGCCAGCTCACTTGGCAGGGGAGGGGACACTGAAGCTTTCTTT.

V gene TRBV6-2 or TRBV6-3 combines with J gene TRBJ1-2, with 7 bases matching TRBD1. The CDR3 length is 15 residues. Germline-derived CDR1 and CDR2 are MNHEY and SVGEGT. V was clipped by 5 bases and J by 7 bases; unmatched bases: 13. This CDR3 reads CASSQDRVGIGGYTF. The CDR3 DNA is TGTGCCAGCAGTCAAGACAGGGTCGGCATCGGTGGCTACACCTTC.

This clonotype was seen more than once but under ten times. This sequence joins TRBV7-2 and TRBJ1-5; D uncertain. Germline V gives CDR1 SGHTA, CDR2 FQGNSA. The V and J ends lost 3 bases and 6 bases respectively, with 9 bases between them. CDR3 size: 13 residues. The CDR3 nucleotides are TGTGCCAGCAGCTTGTCTGGCGTTCAGCCCCAGCATTTT. It yields the protein CASSLSGVQPQHF.

V is TRBV10-1 and J is TRBJ2-2, with 7 positions matching TRBD1. The V gene's germline CDR1 is WNHNN and CDR2 SYGVQD (reference sequence). The CDR3 has 15 residues. The junction had 4 bases not matched to a gene; V was cut back by 2 bases and J by 4 bases. In nucleotides, the CDR3 is TGCGCCAGCAGTGAGCACAGGGGTACCACCGGGGAGCTGTTTTTT. It codes for CASSEHRGTTGELFF.

This clonotype was picked up a small number of times. The CDR3 DNA sequence: TGTGCCAGTTCCGACAGGGCATACACTGAAGCTTTCTTT. Residues: CASSDRAYTEAFF. The chain combines TRBV6-1 with TRBJ1-1, with 7 nucleotides matching TRBD1. Germline V gene lookup returns CDR1 MNHNS and CDR2 SASEGT. CDR3 length: 13 residues. Trimming took 9 bases from V and 3 from J; bases not matched to a gene: 7.

Only a few counts were recorded for this clonotype. The chain recombines TRBV20-1 with TRBJ2-5; 8 bases agree with TRBD2. The CDR3 runs 15 residues. V trimming: 0 bases; J trimming: 5 bases; junction bases outside the gene matches: 8. Germline V CDR1 and CDR2: DFQATT, SNEGSKA (reference sequence). DNA of the CDR3: TGCAGTGCTAGAGATATACGCGGGGGGCAGGAGACCCAGTACTTC. Translation gives CSARDIRGGQETQYF.

The chain is built from TRBV5-1 and TRBJ2-1; the match to TRBD2 covers 10 bases. J lost 9 bases, V lost 3 bases, and 12 bases had no gene match. CDR1 and CDR2 (germline): SGHRS, YFSETQ. The CDR3 sequence is 16 residues long. CDR3 residues: CASSSGAVAGGGEQFF. CDR3 nucleotides: TGCGCCAGCAGCTCGGGCGCGGTAGCGGGGGGCGGTGAGCAGTTCTTC.

This sequence joins TRBV6-1 and TRBJ2-3; D is unresolved. With 7 bases removed from V and 5 bases from J, the gap between germline ends came to 10 bases. The CDR3 sequence is 12 residues long. Germline CDR1 is MNHNS and CDR2 is SASEGT. Here the CDR3 DNA reads TGTGCCAGCACCAACCTCGTAGATACGCAGTATTTT. This sequence encodes CASTNLVDTQYF.

The V and J genes are TRBV6-4 and TRBJ2-3; possible D gene TRBD2, 6 bases. Germline CDR1 MRHNA, CDR2 SNTAGT. The CDR3 has 16 residues. Trimming removed 2 bases from V and 2 bases from J, with 14 bases in between. CDR3 in amino acids: CASSDGAGSPTDTQYF. In nucleotides, the CDR3 is TGTGCCAGCAGTGACGGTGCGGGGAGCCCCACAGATACGCAGTATTTT.

The rearrangement joins TRBV6-5 to TRBJ1-2; no firm D call. Trimming removed 4 bases from V and 5 bases from J, with 5 bases in between. The CDR3 extends over 11 amino acids. CDR1 and CDR2 (germline): MNHEY, SVGAGI. The CDR3 loop is CASSSLYGYTF. The CDR3 bases are TGTGCCAGCAGTTCATTATATGGCTACACCTTC.

This chain links TRBV5-4 with TRBJ2-2; 9 bases map to TRBD1. The V segment lost 4 bases and the J segment 7 bases; nucleotides outside the gene matches: 17. Looked up from germline, CDR1 is SGHNT and CDR2 is YYREEE (reference sequence). The CDR3 is 18 residues long. The CDR3 DNA is TGTGCCAGCAGCAGGACCGGGACAGGGAGTTTTACAGGCGGGGAGCTGTTTTTT. Translated, it gives CASSRTGTGSFTGGELFF.

This chain uses TRBV12-3 or TRBV12-4 with TRBJ2-1; D not resolved. Trimming took 1 base from V and 8 from J, leaving 6 bases between them. The CDR3 spans 12 residues. The CDR3 nucleotides are TGTGCCAGCAGTTTAGTTGGCCATGAGCAGTTCTTC. It yields the protein CASSLVGHEQFF.

This rearrangement joins TRBV5-1 to TRBJ1-6, with 10 bases that match TRBD1. Germline CDR1 SGHRS, CDR2 YFSETQ. The V and J ends lost 4 bases and 10 bases, in that order; junction bases with no gene match: 11. The CDR3 totals 16 residues. Written as DNA, the CDR3 is TGCGCCAGCAGCCTGGGGACAGGGGAGTTTTACTCACCCCTCCACTTT. Protein product: CASSLGTGEFYSPLHF.

The chain recombines TRBV29-1 with TRBJ2-2, with D perhaps being TRBD1 or TRBD2 (5 bases each). Deletions cut 6 bases from V and 6 bases from J, with 11 bases between. Germline CDR1 and CDR2: SQVTM and ANQGSEA. The CDR3 consists of 12 residues. CDR3: CSVNPGPGELFF. CDR3 sequence (DNA): TGCAGCGTCAATCCGGGACCCGGGGAGCTGTTTTTT.

The chain recombines TRBV4-1 with TRBJ1-2; TRBD1 is a possible D gene (5 bases). Germline assignment: CDR1 MGHRA and CDR2 YSYEKL. Trimming removed 5 bases from V and 2 bases from J, with 9 bases in between. The CDR3 is 13 amino acids. The CDR3 bases are TGCGCCAGCAGCTCAGGGTGGAACTATGGCTACACCTTC. It encodes CASSSGWNYGYTF.

This chain uses TRBV19 with TRBJ1-2; no reliable D call. Germline CDR1 LNHDA, CDR2 SQIVND (reference sequence). This CDR3 is 15 amino acids long. With 5 bases removed from V and 1 base from J, the gap between germline ends came to 14 bases. CDR3 amino acids: CASSRSGRNNYGYTF. The CDR3, as DNA: TGTGCCAGTAGTCGGAGTGGACGGAATAACTATGGCTACACCTTC.

The chain employs TRBV12-3 or TRBV12-4 and TRBJ1-5, with TRBD1 as a possible D gene (5 bases). V dropped 5 bases and J dropped 9 bases, with 20 bases sitting between them. This CDR3 comprises 15 residues. This CDR3 is CASSTSGARAMPQHF. As DNA, the CDR3 is TGTGCCAGCAGTACATCCGGGGCGAGGGCAATGCCCCAGCATTTT.

The chain couples TRBV19 to TRBJ2-7; D not resolved. CDR1 LNHDA and CDR2 SQIVND come from the germline V gene (reference sequence). V was trimmed by 6 bases and J by 2 bases, leaving 14 bases between them. The CDR3 sequence is 14 residues long. In nucleotides, the CDR3 is TGTGCCAGTAGAACGGCGGATCCTCCCTACGAGCAGTACTTC. The encoded protein is CASRTADPPYEQYF.